The sequence of this T cell receptor beta chain was determined in a study of T-cell reconstitution after alpha-beta-depleted transplantation in children. The study, taken as a whole, reports: Surviving recipient T cells and intrathymic progenitors accounted for some patients' high TCRbeta diversity at day 60. Most T-cell counts and diversity one year after the transplant came from T cells that were newly produced. Several hundred expanded graft clones reportedly gave rise to the alpha-beta T cells present about two months after transplant.

Preparation of the TCRbeta library involved a method that used unique molecular identifiers. A single record per CDR3 protein comes from TCRdb applying MiXCR to the PCR reads. The repertoire holds about 300,000 distinct CDR3 sequences, nearly 8% seen once, with 9.1% in the top ten. This clonotype was counted between two and nine times. Its antigen is unidentified. V lost 6 bases to trimming and J lost 0 bases, with 6 bases between them. This CDR3 comprises 11 residues. Per the germline V gene, CDR1 is DFQATT and CDR2 is SNEGSKA (reference sequence). This TCR came from a female patient aged 2 to 10 who had a stem cell transplant for Fanconi anemia, so the T cells may come from the graft donor. Here the sequenced sample was peripheral blood, taken 360 days after TCRalphabeta/CD19-depleted stem cell transplant. V gene TRBV20-1 combines with J gene TRBJ2-7, with D unclear. The CDR3 loop is CSASDSYEQYF. DNA for the CDR3: TGCAGTGCCTCGGACTCCTACGAGCAGTACTTC.